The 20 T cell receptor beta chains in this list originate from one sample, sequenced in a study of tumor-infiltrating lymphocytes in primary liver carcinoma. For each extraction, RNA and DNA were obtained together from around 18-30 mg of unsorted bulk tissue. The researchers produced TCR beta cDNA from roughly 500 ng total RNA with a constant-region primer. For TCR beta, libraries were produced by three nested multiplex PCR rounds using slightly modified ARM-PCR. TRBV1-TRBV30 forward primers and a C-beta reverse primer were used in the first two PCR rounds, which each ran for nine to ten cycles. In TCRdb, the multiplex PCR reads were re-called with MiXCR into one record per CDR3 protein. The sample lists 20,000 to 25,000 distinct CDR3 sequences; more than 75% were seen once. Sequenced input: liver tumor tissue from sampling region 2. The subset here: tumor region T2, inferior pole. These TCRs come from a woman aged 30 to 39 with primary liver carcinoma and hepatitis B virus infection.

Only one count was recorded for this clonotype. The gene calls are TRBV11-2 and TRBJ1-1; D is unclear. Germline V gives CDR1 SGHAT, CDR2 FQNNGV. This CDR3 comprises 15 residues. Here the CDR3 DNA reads TGTACCAACAGCTTAAAAAGAGGGAAGTTAAATGAAGCTTTCTTT. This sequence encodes CTNSLKRGKLNEAFF.

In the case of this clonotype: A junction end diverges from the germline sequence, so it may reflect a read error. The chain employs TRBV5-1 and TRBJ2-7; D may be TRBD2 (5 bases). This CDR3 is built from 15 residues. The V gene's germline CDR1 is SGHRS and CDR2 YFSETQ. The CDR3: CASSPRADFVYEEYF. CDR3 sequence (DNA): TGCGCTAGCAGCCCGAGGGCGGACTTCGTGTACGAGGAGTACTTC.

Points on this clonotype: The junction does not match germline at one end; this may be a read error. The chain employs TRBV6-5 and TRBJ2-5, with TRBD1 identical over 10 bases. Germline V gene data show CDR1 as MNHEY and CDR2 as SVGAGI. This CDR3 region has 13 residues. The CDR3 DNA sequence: TGTGCCATCAGTAGCGACAGGGGGCAGACCCAGTACTTC. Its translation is CAISSDRGQTQYF.

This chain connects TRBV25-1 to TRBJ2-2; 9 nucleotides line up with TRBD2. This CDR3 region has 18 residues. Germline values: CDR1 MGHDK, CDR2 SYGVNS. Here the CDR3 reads CASWGTGTSYMSTGELFF. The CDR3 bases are TGTGCAAGCTGGGGAACCGGGACTAGCTATATGAGCACCGGGGAGCTGTTTTTT.

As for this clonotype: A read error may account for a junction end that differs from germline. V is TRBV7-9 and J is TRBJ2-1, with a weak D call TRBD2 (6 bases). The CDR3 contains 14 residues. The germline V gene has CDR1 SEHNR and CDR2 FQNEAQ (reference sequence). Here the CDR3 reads CASSSGSLCNEQFF. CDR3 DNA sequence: TGTGCCAGCAGCTCCGGGAGCCTATGCAATGAACAGTTCTTC.

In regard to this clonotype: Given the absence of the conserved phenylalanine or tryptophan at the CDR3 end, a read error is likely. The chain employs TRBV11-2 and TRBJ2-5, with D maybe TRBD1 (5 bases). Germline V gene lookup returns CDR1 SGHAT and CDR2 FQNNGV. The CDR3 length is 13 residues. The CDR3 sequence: CASSPRQIETQYP. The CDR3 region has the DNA TGTGCCAGCAGCCCTAGACAGATAGAGACTCAGTACCCC.

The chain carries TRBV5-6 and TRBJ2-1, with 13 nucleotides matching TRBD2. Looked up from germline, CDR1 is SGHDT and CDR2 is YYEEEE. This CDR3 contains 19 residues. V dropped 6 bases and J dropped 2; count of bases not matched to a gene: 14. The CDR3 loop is CASMGYRTSGGPTYNEQFF. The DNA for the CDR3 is TGTGCCAGCATGGGATACCGGACTAGCGGGGGTCCAACCTACAATGAGCAGTTCTTC.

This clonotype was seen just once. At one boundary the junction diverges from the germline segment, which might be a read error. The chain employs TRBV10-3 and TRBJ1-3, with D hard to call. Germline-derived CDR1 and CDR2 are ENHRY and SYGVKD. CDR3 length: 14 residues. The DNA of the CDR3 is TGTACCATCAGTAGGTCAGTTTCTGGAAACACCATATATTTT. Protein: CTISRSVSGNTIYF.

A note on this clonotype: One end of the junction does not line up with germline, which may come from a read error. The CDR3 reads CASRPGGTYTQYF. The DNA of the CDR3 is TGTGCTAGCAGGCCCGGAGGGACCTACACGCAGTACTTC. The gene calls are TRBV6-6 and TRBJ2-7; tentative D call: TRBD2 (6 bases). CDR1 and CDR2 (germline): MNHNY, SVGAGI (reference sequence). This CDR3 contains 13 residues.

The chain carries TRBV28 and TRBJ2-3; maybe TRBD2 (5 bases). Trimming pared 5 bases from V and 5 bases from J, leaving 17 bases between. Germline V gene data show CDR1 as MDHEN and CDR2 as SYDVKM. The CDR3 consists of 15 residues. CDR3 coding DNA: TGTGCCAGCAGTCACCCCTCGGGATGGCGAGATACGCAGTATTTT. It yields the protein CASSHPSGWRDTQYF.

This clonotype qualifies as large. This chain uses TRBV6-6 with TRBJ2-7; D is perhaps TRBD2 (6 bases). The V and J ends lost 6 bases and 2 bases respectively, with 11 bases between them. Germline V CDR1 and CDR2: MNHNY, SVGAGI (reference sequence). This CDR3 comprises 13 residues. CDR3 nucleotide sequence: TGTGCCAGCAGGCCCGGAGGGACCTACGAGCAGTACTTC. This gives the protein CASRPGGTYEQYF.

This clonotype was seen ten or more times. The CDR3 loop is CASSPPDRDRTDTQYF. Written as DNA, the CDR3 is TGTGCCAGCAGTCCCCCGGACAGGGACCGGACAGATACGCAGTATTTT. The chain employs TRBV28 and TRBJ2-3; 8 positions agree with TRBD1. The CDR3 sequence is 16 residues long. V lost 5 bases and J lost 3; bases outside the gene matches: 10. Germline V gene data show CDR1 as MDHEN and CDR2 as SYDVKM.

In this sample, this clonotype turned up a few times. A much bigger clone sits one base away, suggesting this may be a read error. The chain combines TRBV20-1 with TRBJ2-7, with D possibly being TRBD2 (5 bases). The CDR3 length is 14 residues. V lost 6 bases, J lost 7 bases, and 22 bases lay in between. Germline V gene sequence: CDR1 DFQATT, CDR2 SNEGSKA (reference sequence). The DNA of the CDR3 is TGCAGTGCAGGAGCGGATAGCTGGAGCCGAGAGCAGTACTTC. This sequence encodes CSAGADSWSREQYF.

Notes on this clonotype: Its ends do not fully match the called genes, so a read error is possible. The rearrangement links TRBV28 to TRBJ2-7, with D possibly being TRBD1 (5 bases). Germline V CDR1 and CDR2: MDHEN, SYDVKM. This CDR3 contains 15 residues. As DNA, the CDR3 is TGTGCCAGCAGTTTAGACCCAGGGATCGGCTACGAGCAATACTTC. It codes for CASSLDPGIGYEQYF.

CDR3 in amino acids: CASRATVFRDSYTF. As DNA, the CDR3 is TGTGCCAGCAGAGCAACCGTGTTCAGGGATAGCTACACCTTC. The rearrangement uses TRBV5-6 and TRBJ1-2, with D possibly TRBD1 on 5 matching bases. Per germline, CDR1 SGHDT and CDR2 YYEEEE. Trimming removed 5 bases at V and 9 bases at J, with 20 bases between. The CDR3 spans 14 residues.

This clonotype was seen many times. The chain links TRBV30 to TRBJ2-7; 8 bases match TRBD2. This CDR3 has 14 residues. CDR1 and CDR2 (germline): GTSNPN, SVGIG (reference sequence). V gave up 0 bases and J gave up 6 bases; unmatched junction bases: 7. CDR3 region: CAWSVWREVIEQYF. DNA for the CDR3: TGTGCCTGGAGTGTTTGGCGGGAGGTGATCGAGCAGTACTTC.

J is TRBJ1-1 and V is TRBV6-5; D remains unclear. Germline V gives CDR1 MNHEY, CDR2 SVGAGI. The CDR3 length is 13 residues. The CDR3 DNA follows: TGTGCAACCAGTTACCAGAGAAGCACTGAAGCTTTCTTT. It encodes CATSYQRSTEAFF.

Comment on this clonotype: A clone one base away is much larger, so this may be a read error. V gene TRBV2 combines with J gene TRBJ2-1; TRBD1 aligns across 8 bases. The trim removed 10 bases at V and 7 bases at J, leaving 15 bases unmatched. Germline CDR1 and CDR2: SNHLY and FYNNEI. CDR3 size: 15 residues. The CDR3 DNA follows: TGTGCCAACAGCGACGGTCAGGGGGCAAGGAATGAGCAGTTCTTC. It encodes CANSDGQGARNEQFF. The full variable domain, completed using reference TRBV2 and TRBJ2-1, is EPEVTQTPSHQVTQMGQEVILRCVPISNHLYFYWYRQILGQKVEFLVSFYNNEISEKSEIFDDQFSVERPDGSNFTLKIRSTKLEDSAMYFCANSDGQGARNEQFFGPGTRLTVL.

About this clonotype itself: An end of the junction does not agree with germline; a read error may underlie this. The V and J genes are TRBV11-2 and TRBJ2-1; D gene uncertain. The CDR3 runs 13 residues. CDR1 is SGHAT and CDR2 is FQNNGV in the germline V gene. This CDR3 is CVSSLNDAYEQFF. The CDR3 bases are TGTGTCAGCAGTTTAAATGATGCCTATGAGCAGTTCTTC.

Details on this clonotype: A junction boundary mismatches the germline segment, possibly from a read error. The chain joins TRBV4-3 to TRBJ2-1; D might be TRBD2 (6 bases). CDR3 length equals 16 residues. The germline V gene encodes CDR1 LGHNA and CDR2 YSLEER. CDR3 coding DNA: TGCGCCAGCAGCCAAGATGCGGGAAGCTCCAACAATGAGGAGCTCTTC. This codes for CASSQDAGSSNNEELF.